The sequence of this T cell receptor beta chain was determined in a study of blood T cell repertoires in COVID-19. Across the study: Material from acute and convalescent COVID-19 was sourced from the United States, Italy and Spain. The analysed material was cDNA or gDNA that came from T cells, B-cell-depleted T cells, or PBMCs.

Between the trimmed V and J ends, which lost 5 bases and 7 bases, there was a span of 19 bases. Per germline, CDR1 SGHRS and CDR2 YFSETQ. The CDR3 consists of 14 residues. How the authors handled the data: Estimation of nucleated cell counts was performed using reference gene primer amplification. Sequencing was performed with immunoSEQ multiplex PCR; in TCRdb, only in-frame clones are kept and a portion is missing. V and J calls and clone size are given by that table; D and trimming were obtained from the DNA. The sample shows about 280,000 clones, 65% to 90% of them seen only once. This chain uses TRBV5-1 with TRBJ2-7; possibly TRBD2 for D (6 bases). Input material: peripheral blood. This clonotype was sampled from a man aged 50 or older with active or convalescent COVID-19. Here the CDR3 reads CASSGGLGVREQYF. For the CDR3, the DNA is TGCGCCAGCAGTGGGGGACTGGGGGTGAGGGAGCAGTACTTC. Combining the CDR3 with reference TRBV5-1 and TRBJ2-7 gives the whole variable domain KAGVTQTPRYLIKTRGQQVTLSCSPISGHRSVSWYQQTPGQGLQFLFEYFSETQRNKGNFPGRFSGRQFSNSRSEMNVSTLELGDSALYLCASSGGLGVREQYFGPGTRLTVT.